The sample holds many counts of the clone carrying this T cell receptor beta chain. Antigen specificity is unknown. The iRepertoire nested amplicon-rescue multiplex PCR amplified TCR alpha and beta CDR3s from RNA. Each CDR3 protein is one row after TCRdb ran MiXCR on the multiplex PCR reads. This sample has a few hundred thousand distinct CDR3 sequences, with less than 50% found just once. This sample is part of a study of glioma-infiltrating T cells. About the study: Before surgery, glioma patients received dexamethasone for at most six days.

General study points: Tissue-blood divergence was below expectation in non-neoplastic patients, above in gliomas. Shared blood CDR3 signature motifs marked patients with low tissue-blood divergence.

Material: glioma tissue, nonneoplastic brain tissue, or PBMCs (not recorded which). This receptor was identified in a human donor with low-grade glioma or glioblastoma, undergoing nonglioma brain surgery, or in good health (not recorded which).

Written as DNA, the CDR3 is TGTGCCAGCTCGGTCGGACAAAACTATGGCTACACCTTC. It codes for CASSVGQNYGYTF. The rearrangement links TRBV7-9 to TRBJ1-2, with D possibly TRBD1 on 5 matching bases. Germline CDR1 and CDR2: SEHNR and FQNEAQ (reference sequence). V dropped 8 bases and J dropped 2 bases, with 12 bases sitting between them. This CDR3 is built from 13 residues.